The TCR beta chain under discussion was sequenced for a study of blood T cell repertoires in COVID-19. Overall study: The United States, Italy and Spain were the sources of the acute and convalescent COVID-19 samples. T cells, B-cell-depleted T cells, or PBMCs supplied cDNA or gDNA.

In the original analysis: Cell counts per sample came from amplifying reference gene primers. The repertoire was sequenced with immunoSEQ multiplex PCR; TCRdb's copy has only in-frame clones and lacks some. The V and J calls and clone size were taken over from that table, and D and trimming were inferred from the DNA. Among 150,000 to 200,000 clones listed, around 84% were seen once. The germline V gene has CDR1 MDHEN and CDR2 SYDVKM. The CDR3 covers 14 residues. V dropped 3 bases and J dropped 11 bases, with 19 bases sitting between them. It was during active infection that Seattle patients were enrolled and then longitudinally followed.

The chain is built from TRBV28 and TRBJ1-1; D is possibly TRBD1 (5 bases). The receptor was derived from a woman in her 70s with COVID-19, enrolled during active disease. The sequencing input was peripheral blood. The CDR3 DNA reads TGTGCCAGCAGTTTGAATGAGGACTCGGGGGACGCTTTCTTT. It codes for CASSLNEDSGDAFF.